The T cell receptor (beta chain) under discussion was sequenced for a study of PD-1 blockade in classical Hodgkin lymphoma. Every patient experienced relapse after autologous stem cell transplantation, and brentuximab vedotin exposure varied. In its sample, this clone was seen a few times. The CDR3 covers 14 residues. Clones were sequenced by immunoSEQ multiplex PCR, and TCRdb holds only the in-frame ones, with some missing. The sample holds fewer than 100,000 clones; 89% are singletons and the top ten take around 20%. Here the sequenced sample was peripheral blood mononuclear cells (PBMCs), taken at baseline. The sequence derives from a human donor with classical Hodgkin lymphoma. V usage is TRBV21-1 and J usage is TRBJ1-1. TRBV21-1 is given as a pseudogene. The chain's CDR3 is CASSKKKWDTEAFF. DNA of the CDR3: TGTGCCAGCAGCAAAAAAAAGTGGGACACTGAAGCTTTCTTT.